A single sample is the source of the 19 T cell receptor beta chains below, sequenced in a study of OX40 agonist ivuxolimab in advanced cancers. The table came from immunoSEQ multiplex PCR; TCRdb's copy has only in-frame clones and leaves some out. The repertoire holds some 94,000 clones, roughly 90% seen once, with around 3.4% in the top ten. The sample was CD4+ or CD8+ T cells sorted from blood, taken in a trial of the OX40 agonist ivuxolimab. These receptors all stem from an adult with an advanced solid tumor such as melanoma, head and neck, liver or kidney cancer.

V usage is TRBV6-5 and J usage is TRBJ2-7; D not certain. V gave up 2 bases and J gave up 6 bases, with 11 bases separating them. The germline gives CDR1 MNHEY, CDR2 SVGAGI. The CDR3 runs 13 residues. Here the CDR3 DNA reads TGTGCCAGCAGTTACCCTGCTCCCCCCGAGCAGTACTTC. This translates into CASSYPAPPEQYF.

The chain has TRBV4-1 and TRBJ2-7, with D maybe TRBD2 (7 bases). This CDR3 comprises 15 residues. Trimming took 8 bases from V and 4 from J, leaving 21 bases between them. CDR1 MGHRA and CDR2 YSYEKL come from the germline V gene. The CDR3 sequence: CASHGSGGERYEQYF. The CDR3 DNA sequence: TGCGCCAGCCATGGGTCGGGGGGCGAACGGTACGAGCAGTACTTC.

This rearrangement joins TRBV27 to TRBJ2-7; D is possibly TRBD1 (5 bases). Germline V gives CDR1 MNHEY, CDR2 SMNVEV (reference sequence). This CDR3 comprises 14 residues. Deletions cut 2 bases from V and 4 bases from J, with 12 bases between. The CDR3 nucleotides are TGTGCCAGCAGTTTAGGGGCAGTTACTTACGAGCAGTACTTC. It codes for CASSLGAVTYEQYF.

The chain couples TRBV11-2 to TRBJ2-7, with unresolved D. With 8 bases removed from V and 2 bases from J, the gap between germline ends came to 22 bases. Germline values: CDR1 SGHAT, CDR2 FQNNGV. The CDR3 sequence is 16 residues long. The CDR3, as DNA: TGTGCCAGCCAATCCCCCCGCAACGCCGAAGCCTACGAGCAGTACTTC. This sequence encodes CASQSPRNAEAYEQYF.

This chain uses TRBV7-9 with TRBJ1-1, with 8 bases fitting TRBD1. The germline gives CDR1 SEHNR, CDR2 FQNEAQ (reference sequence). This CDR3 region has 13 residues. Unmatched junction bases numbered 11, after V lost 7 bases and J lost 10 bases. The CDR3 DNA reads as TGTGCCAGCAAGACAGGGGCAAGCGGCGGAGCTTTCTTT. It translates to CASKTGASGGAFF.

For the CDR3, the DNA is TGTGCCAGCAGCGTAGCTGAAGGGGGGTTTGTTGAAGCTTTCTTT. Translating it yields CASSVAEGGFVEAFF. The J gene is TRBJ1-1, the V gene TRBV9, with D possibly TRBD1 on 6 matching bases. The CDR3 spans 15 residues. Trimming pared 0 bases from V and 7 bases from J, leaving 16 bases between. CDR1 is SGDLS and CDR2 is YYNGEE in the germline V gene.

The chain has TRBV4-2 and TRBJ2-5; 9 nucleotides align to TRBD1. The closer fit of TRBJ2-7 to the DNA end suggests the J call may be wrong. The germline gives CDR1 LGHNA, CDR2 YNFKEQ. The CDR3 contains 17 residues. CDR3 DNA: TGTGCCAGCAGCCAGGACGGCACCGGGACAGGGTCCTACGAGCAGTACTTC. This encodes CASSQDGTGTGSYEQYF.

The V call is TRBV10-2, the J call TRBJ2-5; either TRBD1 or TRBD2 may fit D (5 bases each). The assigned J gene may be wrong: the sequence end matches TRBJ2-7 better. The CDR3 length is 15 residues. Germline lookup yields CDR1 WSHSY and CDR2 SAAADI. The CDR3 DNA follows: TGCGCCAGCCGCAGCTGGGACGCACGCTCCTACGAGCAGTACTTC. This gives the protein CASRSWDARSYEQYF.

This clone showed up just once. The V and J genes are TRBV11-2 and TRBJ1-1; 10 bases agree with TRBD1. Germline values: CDR1 SGHAT, CDR2 FQNNGV. V lost 1 base and J lost 7; bases outside the gene matches: 6. This CDR3 contains 15 residues. CDR3 sequence: CASSLGDRGTDEAFF. CDR3 in DNA: TGTGCCAGCAGCTTAGGGGACAGGGGAACGGATGAAGCTTTCTTT.

The rearrangement links TRBV13 to TRBJ2-7; D uncertain. V was clipped by 5 bases and J by 7 bases, with 12 bases between them. CDR1 is PRHDT and CDR2 is FYEKMQ in the germline V gene (reference sequence). This CDR3 spans 12 amino acids. This chain's CDR3 is CASSRTTGEQYF. Here the CDR3 DNA reads TGTGCCAGCAGCCGGACGACTGGGGAGCAGTACTTC.

V and J are TRBV6-1 and TRBJ2-7; 7 bases align to TRBD1. The V segment lost 11 bases and the J segment 1 base; nucleotides outside the gene matches: 5. CDR1 MNHNS and CDR2 SASEGT come from the germline V gene. The CDR3 has 12 amino acids. The CDR3 DNA reads as TGTGCCGCATTGGACAGGTCCTACGAGCAGTACTTC. Translating gives CAALDRSYEQYF.

This clone appeared once. The V call is TRBV15, the J call TRBJ2-1; D is ambiguous. Trimming stripped 5 bases from V and 2 bases from J, with 13 bases between. CDR3 length: 15 residues. CDR1 and CDR2 (germline): LNHNV, YYDKDF (reference sequence). In DNA, the CDR3 is TGTGCCACCAGCCGAAAGACCAGTACCTACAATGAGCAGTTCTTC. This codes for CATSRKTSTYNEQFF. The whole variable domain, remainder taken from reference TRBV15 and TRBJ2-1, is DAMVIQNPRYQVTQFGKPVTLSCSQTLNHNVMYWYQQKSSQAPKLLFHYYDKDFNNEADTPDNFQSRRPNTSFCFLDIRSPGLGDTAMYLCATSRKTSTYNEQFFGPGTRLTVL.

This clone was detected once. This chain connects TRBV7-6 to TRBJ2-2; 11 bases agree with TRBD2. The CDR3 has 18 residues. Germline V gene lookup returns CDR1 SGHVS and CDR2 FNYEAQ. Losses at the gene ends were 2 bases for V and 0 bases for J; bases not matched to a gene: 5. CDR3 region: CASSLPGTSGTNTGELFF. The CDR3 DNA reads TGTGCCAGCAGCTTACCCGGGACTAGCGGAACGAACACCGGGGAGCTGTTTTTT.

This chain joins TRBV27 and TRBJ1-6, with D hard to call. Trimming stripped 7 bases from V and 9 bases from J, with 19 bases between. This CDR3 is built from 15 residues. CDR1 is MNHEY, CDR2 SMNVEV, per germline (reference sequence). CDR3 nucleotides: TGTGCCAGCACCCTACGAGTCTCTAGTAGTTCACCCCTCCACTTT. This gives the protein CASTLRVSSSSPLHF.

The chain joins TRBV11-3 to TRBJ2-5, with 7 positions matching TRBD1. This CDR3 is 14 amino acids long. The V gene's germline CDR1 is SGHNT and CDR2 YENEEA. With V trimmed by 3 bases and J by 5 bases, 6 bases remained unmatched. Written as DNA, the CDR3 is TGTGCCAGCAGCTTTACAGGGGCAGGGGAGACCCAGTACTTC. It specifies CASSFTGAGETQYF.

The V call is TRBV10-3, the J call TRBJ1-1; TRBD1 aligns across 8 bases. Per the germline V gene, CDR1 is ENHRY and CDR2 is SYGVKD. This CDR3 has 19 residues. The V and J ends lost 2 bases and 0 bases, in that order; junction bases with no gene match: 14. The CDR3 DNA reads as TGTGCCATCAGTGAGAGTAGAGGACAGGGAATAAATATGAACACTGAAGCTTTCTTT. It encodes CAISESRGQGINMNTEAFF.

The CDR3, as DNA: TGTGCCAGCAGCTTGGAGGTCCCCCCAGATACGCAGTATTTT. This codes for CASSLEVPPDTQYF. The chain joins TRBV5-6 to TRBJ2-3; no clear D gene. V shed 0 bases and J shed 4 bases, with 9 bases lying between them. CDR3 length equals 14 residues. CDR1 is SGHDT and CDR2 is YYEEEE in the germline V gene.

This clone was seen just once. The chain has TRBV4-2 and TRBJ2-1; D remains unclear. V lost 0 bases and J lost 8, with 5 bases in between. CDR1 and CDR2 (germline): LGHNA, YNFKEQ. The CDR3 covers 12 residues. CDR3 DNA: TGTGCCAGCAGCCAAGAACTGGATGAGCAGTTCTTC. Protein: CASSQELDEQFF.

This sequence joins TRBV19 and TRBJ1-5; the D gene is possibly TRBD1 (5 bases). The germline V gene encodes CDR1 LNHDA and CDR2 SQIVND (reference sequence). This CDR3 contains 16 residues. V lost 6 bases and J 1 base, leaving 16 bases between the germline ends. CDR3 nucleotide sequence: TGTGCCAGTAGATACACCGGGACCTTGAGCAATCAGCCCCAGCATTTT. This encodes CASRYTGTLSNQPQHF.